Described below is a single TCR beta chain sequence and its context. The data originate from a study of T cells expressing NK-cell markers. TCRdb reanalyzed the 5' RACE reads and collapses them to one entry per CDR3 protein, without DNA. Recorded here are approximately 170,000 distinct CDR3 sequences; the top ten clones represent 20% to 25%. This receptor was obtained from a man aged 18-75 years in good health. Sequenced material: blood T cells: a sorted CD56 or NKG2C T cell subset, CD4+ or CD8+ T cells, or bulk PBMC T cells (not recorded which).

The CDR3: CASSQEQINYGYTF. The chain uses TRBV4-1 and TRBJ1-2. Germline values: CDR1 MGHRA, CDR2 YSYEKL. The CDR3 is 14 amino acids.